This TCR beta chain was captured by sequencing in a study of CD4+ T cells in melanoma. About this clone: Its specificity is not known.

Germline V gene data show CDR1 as LNHDA and CDR2 as SQIVND (reference sequence). The V end was cut by 5 bases, the J end by 5 bases, with 18 bases between. The CDR3 has 15 amino acids. Overall study findings and caveats: A reported correlation linked neoantigen-specific CD4+ T cells to CD8+, macrophage and B cell function. Reportedly, melanoma neoantigen-specific CD4+ T cells showed varied differentiation states.

TCRdb's copy holds only in-frame clones and misses some; the assay was immunoSEQ multiplex PCR. Of fewer than 150,000 clones listed, over 90% are singletons. This sequence originates from a human donor with melanoma. This sequence joins TRBV19 and TRBJ1-2, with a weak D call TRBD1 (5 bases). The CDR3 DNA reads as TGTGCCAGTAGTGCCCGACAGTCTCCAGGGTATGGCTACACCTTC. It codes for CASSARQSPGYGYTF.